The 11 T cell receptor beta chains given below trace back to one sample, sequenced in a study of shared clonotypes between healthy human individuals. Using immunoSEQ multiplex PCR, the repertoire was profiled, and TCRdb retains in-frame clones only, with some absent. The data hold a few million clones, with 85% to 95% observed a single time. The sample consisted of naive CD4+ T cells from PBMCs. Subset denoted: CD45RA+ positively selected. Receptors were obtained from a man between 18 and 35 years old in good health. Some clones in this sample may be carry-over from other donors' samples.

The CDR3: CASSFEPNTEAFF. The CDR3 DNA sequence: TGCGCCAGCAGCTTTGAGCCGAACACTGAAGCTTTCTTT. The chain joins TRBV5-1 to TRBJ1-1; D remains ambiguous. Germline CDR1 is SGHRS and CDR2 is YFSETQ. V lost 2 bases and J 1 base, leaving 6 bases between the germline ends. CDR3 size: 13 residues.

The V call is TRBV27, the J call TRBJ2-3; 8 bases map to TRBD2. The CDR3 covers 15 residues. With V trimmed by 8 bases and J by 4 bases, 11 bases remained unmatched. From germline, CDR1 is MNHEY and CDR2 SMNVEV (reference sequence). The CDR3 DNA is TGTGCCAGCCTACCCTACGGGGGGGGCGCAGATACGCAGTATTTT. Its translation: CASLPYGGGADTQYF.

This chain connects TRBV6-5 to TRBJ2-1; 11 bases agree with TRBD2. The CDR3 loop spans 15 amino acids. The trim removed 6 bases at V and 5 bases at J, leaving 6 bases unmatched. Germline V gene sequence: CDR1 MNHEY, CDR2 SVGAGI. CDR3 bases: TGTGCCAGCAGAAACCTAGCGGGAGGTAACAATGAGCAGTTCTTC. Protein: CASRNLAGGNNEQFF.

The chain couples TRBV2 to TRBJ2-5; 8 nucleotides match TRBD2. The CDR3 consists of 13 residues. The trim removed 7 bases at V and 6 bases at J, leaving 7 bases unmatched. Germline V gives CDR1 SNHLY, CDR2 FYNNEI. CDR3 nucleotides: TGTGCCAGCAACGAGGAGCGGGAGAAGACCCAGTACTTC. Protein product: CASNEEREKTQYF. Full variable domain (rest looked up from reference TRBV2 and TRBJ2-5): EPEVTQTPSHQVTQMGQEVILRCVPISNHLYFYWYRQILGQKVEFLVSFYNNEISEKSEIFDDQFSVERPDGSNFTLKIRSTKLEDSAMYFCASNEEREKTQYFGPGTRLLVL.

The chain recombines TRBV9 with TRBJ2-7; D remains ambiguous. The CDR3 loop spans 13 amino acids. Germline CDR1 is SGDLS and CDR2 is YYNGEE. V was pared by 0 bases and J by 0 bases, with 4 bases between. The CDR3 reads CASSVGDSYEQYF. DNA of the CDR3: TGTGCCAGCAGCGTAGGGGACTCCTACGAGCAGTACTTC.

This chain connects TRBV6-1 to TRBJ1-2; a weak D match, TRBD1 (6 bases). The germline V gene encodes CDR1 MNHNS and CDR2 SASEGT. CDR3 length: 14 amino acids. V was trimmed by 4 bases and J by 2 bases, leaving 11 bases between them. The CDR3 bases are TGTGCCAGCAGTGCTCGACAGGAGAACTATGGCTACACCTTC. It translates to CASSARQENYGYTF.

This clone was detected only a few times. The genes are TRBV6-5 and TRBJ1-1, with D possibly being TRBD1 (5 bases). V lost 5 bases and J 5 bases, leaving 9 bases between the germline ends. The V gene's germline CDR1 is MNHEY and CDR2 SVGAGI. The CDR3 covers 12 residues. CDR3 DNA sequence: TGTGCCAGCAGTCTACGGGGGACTGAAGCTTTCTTT. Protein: CASSLRGTEAFF.

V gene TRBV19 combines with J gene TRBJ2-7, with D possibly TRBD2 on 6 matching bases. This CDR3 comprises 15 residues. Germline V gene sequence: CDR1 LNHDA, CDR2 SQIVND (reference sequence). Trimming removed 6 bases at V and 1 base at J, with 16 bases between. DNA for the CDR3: TGTGCCAGTAGCCCAGGGAGGCCTATATCCTACGAGCAGTACTTC. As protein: CASSPGRPISYEQYF.

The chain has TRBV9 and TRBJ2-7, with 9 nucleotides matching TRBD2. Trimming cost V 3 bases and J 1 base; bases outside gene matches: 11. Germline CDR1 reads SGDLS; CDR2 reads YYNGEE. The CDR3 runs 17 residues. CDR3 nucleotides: TGTGCCAGCAGCGCGCGGGGGGGACACCCGGAATCCTACGAGCAGTACTTC. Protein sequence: CASSARGGHPESYEQYF.

The CDR3 sequence is CASRLGGAYEQYF. CDR3 coding DNA: TGTGCCAGCAGACTAGGGGGGGCCTACGAGCAGTACTTC. The chain combines TRBV28 with TRBJ2-7, with a tentative D call TRBD2 (7 bases). Deletions cut 6 bases from V and 2 bases from J, with 11 bases between. Germline V CDR1 and CDR2: MDHEN, SYDVKM. The CDR3 covers 13 residues.

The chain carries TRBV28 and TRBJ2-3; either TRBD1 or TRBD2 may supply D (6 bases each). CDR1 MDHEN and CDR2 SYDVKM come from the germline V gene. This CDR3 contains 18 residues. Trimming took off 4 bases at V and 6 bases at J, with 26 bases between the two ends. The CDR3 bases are TGTGCCAGCAGTTCCCCCCCGGGGGCGAATTCGGGTTTGGATACGCAGTATTTT. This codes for CASSSPPGANSGLDTQYF.